Shown below are 13 T cell receptor beta chains from a single sample sequenced in a study of graft-versus-host responses after intestinal transplantation. Clones were sequenced by immunoSEQ multiplex PCR, and TCRdb holds only the in-frame ones, with some missing. The profile shows roughly 70,000 clones, roughly 92% of them singletons. Here the sequenced sample was bone marrow, taken nearly 750 days after intestinal transplantation. Receptors were obtained from a human patient who received an intestinal transplant, so some T cells may come from the graft donor.

The gene calls are TRBV19 and TRBJ1-3, with unresolved D. Per the germline V gene, CDR1 is LNHDA and CDR2 is SQIVND (reference sequence). There are 15 residues in the CDR3. Trimming pared 4 bases from V and 0 bases from J, leaving 10 bases between. CDR3 in amino acids: CASSTNPGSGNTIYF. DNA of the CDR3: TGTGCCAGTAGTACGAACCCCGGCTCTGGAAACACCATATATTTT.

The chain is built from TRBV9 and TRBJ2-3, with TRBD2 as a possible D gene (6 bases). The CDR3 contains 16 residues. Germline CDR1 and CDR2: SGDLS and YYNGEE. Trimming removed 0 bases from V and 0 bases from J, with 11 bases in between. CDR3 coding DNA: TGTGCCAGCAGCGTAGGGGGGGTTTCTAGCACAGATACGCAGTATTTT. Translating gives CASSVGGVSSTDTQYF. The variable domain in full, with the rest retrieved from reference TRBV9 and TRBJ2-3, is DSGVTQTPKHLITATGQRVTLRCSPRSGDLSVYWYQQSLDQGLQFLIQYYNGEERAKGNILERFSAQQFPDLHSELNLSSLELGDSALYFCASSVGGVSSTDTQYFGPGTRLTVL.

The chain carries TRBV9 and TRBJ2-7, with a weak D call TRBD2 (5 bases). This CDR3 is built from 14 residues. Per germline, CDR1 SGDLS and CDR2 YYNGEE. V gave up 0 bases and J gave up 2 bases, with 9 bases separating them. CDR3 residues: CASSVASGTYEQYF. The CDR3 DNA sequence: TGTGCCAGCAGCGTAGCTTCGGGAACCTACGAGCAGTACTTC.

J is TRBJ2-3 and V is TRBV7-3; 8 bases are a match to TRBD2. V lost 3 bases to trimming and J lost 0 bases; unmatched junction nucleotides: 2. Germline V gene lookup returns CDR1 SGHTA and CDR2 FQGTGA. This CDR3 contains 15 residues. The CDR3 is CASSLSSGSTDTQYF. The CDR3 region has the DNA TGTGCCAGCAGCTTGTCTAGCGGGAGCACAGATACGCAGTATTTT.

The V gene is TRBV5-5, the J gene TRBJ2-5; 9 nucleotides agree with TRBD1. The CDR3 sequence is 16 residues long. Germline V gives CDR1 SGHKS, CDR2 YYEKEE (reference sequence). The V segment lost 3 bases and the J segment 3 bases; nucleotides outside the gene matches: 9. CDR3 residues: CASSWGPGQGKETQYF. CDR3 coding DNA: TGTGCCAGCAGCTGGGGACCGGGACAGGGAAAAGAGACCCAGTACTTC.

A remark on this clone: Other DNA sequences from this sample encode an identical CDR3 as well. The chain recombines TRBV6-1 with TRBJ2-7; 13 bases are a match to TRBD2. The CDR3 runs 15 residues. V was clipped by 1 base and J by 4 bases; unmatched bases: 1. Germline V gives CDR1 MNHNS, CDR2 SASEGT. The CDR3 protein is CASSEGTSGSYEQYF. In nucleotides, the CDR3 is TGTGCCAGCAGTGAAGGGACTAGCGGGAGTTACGAGCAGTACTTC.

The rearrangement links TRBV27 to TRBJ2-5; 7 bases agree with TRBD1. Unmatched junction bases numbered 8, after V lost 5 bases and J lost 2 bases. Looked up from germline, CDR1 is MNHEY and CDR2 is SMNVEV (reference sequence). The CDR3 spans 15 residues. The CDR3 here is CASSGLRTGQETQYF. The DNA of the CDR3 is TGTGCCAGCAGTGGCCTTAGGACAGGTCAAGAGACCCAGTACTTC.

V gene TRBV19 combines with J gene TRBJ1-2, with D possibly matching TRBD1 (6 bases). V lost 5 bases and J lost 4, with 17 bases in between. Germline lookup yields CDR1 LNHDA and CDR2 SQIVND (reference sequence). There are 15 residues in the CDR3. As DNA, the CDR3 is TGTGCCAGTAGTGCCCGACAGGAACTGGTCTATGGCTACACCTTC. It encodes CASSARQELVYGYTF.

This chain joins TRBV29-1 and TRBJ2-5; maybe TRBD2 (6 bases). Germline V gives CDR1 SQVTM, CDR2 ANQGSEA. V shed 5 bases and J shed 3 bases, with 10 bases lying between them. This CDR3 has 12 residues. CDR3 nucleotides: TGCAGCGTTTGCGGGATGGAAGAGACCCAGTACTTC. Its translation: CSVCGMEETQYF.

The genes are TRBV29-1 and TRBJ1-2, with 7 bases fitting TRBD1. This CDR3 contains 17 residues. Germline CDR1 and CDR2: SQVTM and ANQGSEA. The ends lost 3 bases at V and 1 base at J; junction bases unmatched: 14. Written as DNA, the CDR3 is TGCAGCGTTGATAGAACAGGGGAAGAAGGCCATAACTATGGCTACACCTTC. Protein: CSVDRTGEEGHNYGYTF.

The V gene is TRBV4-1, the J gene TRBJ1-5, with D unresolved. Germline loops: CDR1 MGHRA, CDR2 YSYEKL. Between the trimmed V and J ends, which lost 1 base and 6 bases, there was a span of 13 bases. This CDR3 region has 15 residues. CDR3 amino acids: CASSQVGKRLQPQHF. The DNA of the CDR3 is TGCGCCAGCAGCCAAGTAGGGAAGCGCCTTCAGCCCCAGCATTTT.

V gene TRBV9 combines with J gene TRBJ2-3; a weak D match, TRBD2 (6 bases). The CDR3 covers 15 residues. CDR1 and CDR2 (germline): SGDLS, YYNGEE. Trimming cost V 1 base and J 4 bases, with 13 bases left between them. The CDR3, as DNA: TGTGCCAGCAGCGTACTCGGGAGAGGTCCAGATACGCAGTATTTT. Translated: CASSVLGRGPDTQYF.

This clone was seen just once. The chain links TRBV29-1 to TRBJ2-1; possibly TRBD2 for D (5 bases). V shed 8 bases and J shed 6 bases, with 17 bases lying between them. The CDR3 consists of 13 residues. In germline, CDR1 is SQVTM, CDR2 ANQGSEA. In DNA form, the CDR3 reads TGCAGCCTCCCCCGAGGGTCCGGCAATGAGCAGTTCTTC. It encodes CSLPRGSGNEQFF.